The 12 T cell receptor beta chains below come from one sample, sequenced in a study of blood T cell repertoires in COVID-19. The method was immunoSEQ multiplex PCR; TCRdb's version includes in-frame clones alone and lacks a portion of them. The table records under 150,000 clones, 84% of them present only once. Sequencing was done on a sample of peripheral blood. Receptor source: a human donor in a cohort sampled during active COVID-19.

This clone appeared once. The chain links TRBV10-1 to TRBJ1-1; 7 positions match TRBD1. V lost 5 bases to trimming and J lost 5 bases; unmatched junction nucleotides: 5. The CDR3 is 13 amino acids. Germline CDR1 is WNHNN and CDR2 is SYGVQD (reference sequence). The DNA for the CDR3 is TGCGCCAGCAGTCCTACAGGGGTTACTGAAGCTTTCTTT. This encodes CASSPTGVTEAFF.

The chain recombines TRBV18 with TRBJ2-5, with D perhaps matching TRBD2 (5 bases). In germline, CDR1 is KGHSH, CDR2 LQKENI. V lost 3 bases, J lost 5 bases, and 16 bases lay in between. This CDR3 is built from 15 residues. The CDR3 nucleotides read TGTGCCAGCTCACCGGAGGAACGGGGTGACGAGACCCAGTACTTC. Protein product: CASSPEERGDETQYF.

V is TRBV19 and J is TRBJ2-3, with D hard to call. CDR1 is LNHDA, CDR2 SQIVND, per germline (reference sequence). The CDR3 runs 14 residues. V was shortened by 1 base and J by 4 bases, with 9 bases between the two germline ends. DNA for the CDR3: TGTGCCAGTAGTATAGGAACGGTGCCAGATACGCAGTATTTT. It specifies CASSIGTVPDTQYF.

The V gene is TRBV2, the J gene TRBJ2-1, with D tentatively TRBD1 (5 bases). The CDR3 spans 12 residues. Trimming left V 4 bases short and J 8 bases short, with 9 bases between. From germline, CDR1 is SNHLY and CDR2 FYNNEI. The CDR3 is CASSVQAYEQFF. As DNA, the CDR3 is TGTGCCAGCAGTGTACAGGCCTATGAGCAGTTCTTC.

This clone was counted a few times. Other DNA sequences in the sample encode the same CDR3. This chain links TRBV19 with TRBJ2-2, with 9 nucleotides matching TRBD2. The CDR3 sequence is 15 residues long. The V gene's germline CDR1 is LNHDA and CDR2 SQIVND (reference sequence). Trimming cost V 8 bases and J 5 bases; bases outside gene matches: 9. In nucleotides, the CDR3 is TGTGCCAGTCGGCGCGGGGGGGCGAGGACCGGGGAGCTGTTTTTT. This codes for CASRRGGARTGELFF.

The V and J genes are TRBV5-5 and TRBJ1-1, with 7 bases that match TRBD1. Germline lookup yields CDR1 SGHKS and CDR2 YYEKEE (reference sequence). The CDR3 has 13 amino acids. V shed 5 bases, J shed 2 bases, and the junction held 3 bases outside the gene matches. The CDR3 nucleotides are TGTGCCAGCAGTAGACAGGGAAACACTGAAGCTTTCTTT. It specifies CASSRQGNTEAFF.

This chain joins TRBV15 and TRBJ2-3; 9 positions match TRBD2. Germline values: CDR1 LNHNV, CDR2 YYDKDF (reference sequence). Trimming cost V 4 bases and J 2 bases; bases outside gene matches: 10. There are 17 residues in the CDR3. CDR3 in DNA: TGTGCCACCAGCATCTGGGGGGAGCGGGGGGACACAGATACGCAGTATTTT. This gives the protein CATSIWGERGDTDTQYF.

V and J are TRBV11-3 and TRBJ2-3; 13 bases are a match to TRBD2. Germline lookup yields CDR1 SGHNT and CDR2 YENEEA. V lost 0 bases, J lost 8 bases, and 8 bases stayed unmatched. This CDR3 has 17 residues. CDR3 coding DNA: TGTGCCAGCAGCTTAGAGGGAGGACTAGCGGGGGACGTTACGCAGTATTTT. Protein: CASSLEGGLAGDVTQYF.

On this clone: The sample has other DNA sequences that encode this CDR3 too. The rearrangement links TRBV12-3 or TRBV12-4 to TRBJ1-1; possibly TRBD1 for D (6 bases). The CDR3 runs 13 residues. V was pared by 2 bases and J by 4 bases, with 8 bases between. The CDR3 nucleotides read TGTGCCAGCAGTTTAACAGGGAGCACTGAAGCTTTCTTT. Its translation: CASSLTGSTEAFF.

This chain uses TRBV5-1 with TRBJ2-7, with a tentative D call TRBD2 (5 bases). Germline V CDR1 and CDR2: SGHRS, YFSETQ. Between the trimmed V and J ends, which lost 4 bases and 1 base, there was a span of 15 bases. This CDR3 is 15 amino acids long. In nucleotides, the CDR3 is TGCGCCAGCAGCGTAACCAGTTCGGGGTCCTACGAGCAGTACTTC. It is translated as CASSVTSSGSYEQYF. Looking up the rest from reference TRBV5-1 and TRBJ2-7 gives the full variable domain: KAGVTQTPRYLIKTRGQQVTLSCSPISGHRSVSWYQQTPGQGLQFLFEYFSETQRNKGNFPGRFSGRQFSNSRSEMNVSTLELGDSALYLCASSVTSSGSYEQYFGPGTRLTVT.

This clone was picked up many times. This sample includes further DNA sequences coding for the same CDR3. This sequence joins TRBV30 and TRBJ1-2; 8 bases are shared with TRBD1. The CDR3 is made up of 13 amino acids. The germline CDR1 and CDR2 sequences are GTSNPN and SVGIG (reference sequence). The V gene end was trimmed by 2 bases and the J gene end by 4 bases; junction bases not matched to a gene: 3. In DNA, the CDR3 is TGTGCCTGGAGTCGGGACAGGCCCTATGGCTACACCTTC. Encoded protein: CAWSRDRPYGYTF.

The rearrangement joins TRBV2 to TRBJ1-1; D may be TRBD1 (6 bases). The CDR3 sequence is 15 residues long. Germline V CDR1 and CDR2: SNHLY, FYNNEI. Trimming pared 5 bases from V and 7 bases from J, leaving 20 bases between. This CDR3 is CASSQQGRRFSEAFF. As DNA, the CDR3 is TGTGCCAGCAGTCAACAGGGTAGGAGGTTCAGTGAAGCTTTCTTT.